The rows below give T cell receptor beta chains drawn from one sample of a study of blood T cell repertoires in COVID-19. The assay was immunoSEQ multiplex PCR, and TCRdb's table has in-frame clones only and misses some. Of over 75,000 clones in the sample, about 90% were seen once. The sequencing sample was made of peripheral blood. The receptor source for this set is a human donor with active COVID-19. The donor label of this sample is uncertain. Both conserved end residues are part of each CDR3. The order of the fields is J gene, clone size, D gene, V gene, CDR3 protein, CDR3 DNA. The D gene is left open where the match is weak. Where a row states a size, it is once, few, many or the class of an expanded clone; other rows omit it.

>TRBJ2-5|NA|TRBD2|TRBV7-3
CASSPRGGGLKETQYF
TGTGCCAGCAGCCCGCGGGGGGGCGGTCTAAAAGAGACCCAGTACTTC
>TRBJ2-1|NA|NA|TRBV7-9
CASSLVGQGYNEQFF
TGTGCCAGCAGCTTAGTCGGTCAGGGGTACAATGAGCAGTTCTTC
>TRBJ2-5|NA|TRBD1|TRBV7-6
CASSADRGSQETQYF
TGTGCCAGCAGCGCCGACAGGGGGAGTCAAGAGACCCAGTACTTC
>TRBJ2-3|once|TRBD2|TRBV28
CASPPSGGTTDTQYF
TGTGCCAGTCCACCAAGCGGGGGCACCACAGATACGCAGTATTTT
>TRBJ1-1|NA|NA|TRBV28
CGSSPGEAFF
TGTGGGAGTTCCCCCGGTGAAGCTTTCTTT
>TRBJ1-2|NA|TRBD1|TRBV11-2
CASSLGPRGPYGYTF
TGTGCCAGCAGCTTAGGACCGAGGGGGCCATATGGCTACACCTTC
>TRBJ1-3|NA|NA|TRBV12-3/TRBV12-4
CASSLGQGNTIYF
TGTGCCAGCAGTTTGGGGCAGGGAAACACCATATATTTT
>TRBJ1-5|NA|NA|TRBV5-8
CASSLGQAYSNQPQHF
TGTGCCAGCAGCTTGGGACAGGCGTATAGCAATCAGCCCCAGCATTTT
>TRBJ2-7|NA|TRBD1|TRBV6-2/TRBV6-3
CASSRQRPTGAEEQYF
TGTGCCAGCAGTCGTCAACGCCCCACAGGGGCGGAAGAGCAGTACTTC
>TRBJ2-1|NA|TRBD2|TRBV5-1
CASSHGLAGSYNEQFF
TGCGCCAGCAGCCACGGACTAGCGGGCTCCTACAATGAGCAGTTCTTC
>TRBJ1-6|NA|TRBD1|TRBV9
CASSFRGQESSPLHF
TGTGCCAGCAGCTTCCGGGGACAGGAGAGTTCACCCCTCCACTTT
>TRBJ1-4|NA|NA|TRBV19
CATDDSRRGTEKLFF
TGTGCCACCGACGATAGTCGCAGGGGTACAGAAAAACTGTTTTTT
>TRBJ2-7|NA|TRBD1|TRBV27
CASSFGTGSYEQYF
TGTGCCAGCAGTTTCGGGACAGGGTCCTACGAGCAGTACTTC
>TRBJ2-3|NA|TRBD2|TRBV4-3
CASSQDPSASGDTDTQYF
TGCGCCAGCAGCCAAGACCCCTCGGCTAGCGGGGACACAGATACGCAGTATTTT
>TRBJ1-6|NA|TRBD1|TRBV2
CASSPRTGLFGNSPLHF
TGTGCCAGCAGTCCCCGGACAGGGCTATTTGGAAATTCACCCCTCCACTTT
>TRBJ1-1|NA|NA|TRBV2
CASSPKAVGTEAFF
TGTGCCAGCAGCCCCAAAGCGGTTGGCACTGAAGCTTTCTTT
>TRBJ2-3|few|TRBD1|TRBV5-6
CASSFYGTGDTDTQYF
TGTGCCAGCAGCTTTTACGGGACAGGGGACACAGATACGCAGTATTTT
>TRBJ2-7|few|NA|TRBV11-2
CASSPYNSYEQYF
TGTGCCAGCAGCCCCTATAACTCCTACGAGCAGTACTTC
>TRBJ2-2|NA|NA|TRBV12-3/TRBV12-4
CASSSSRAGELFF
TGTGCCAGCAGCTCGAGTCGCGCCGGGGAGCTGTTTTTT
>TRBJ1-2|NA|NA|TRBV2
CASESAGYTF
TGTGCCAGCGAGAGTGCTGGCTACACCTTC
>TRBJ2-7|NA|TRBD1|TRBV5-1
CASSLSPGTGMYEQYF
TGCGCCAGCAGCCTATCACCCGGGACAGGGATGTACGAGCAGTACTTC
>TRBJ2-7|NA|TRBD1|TRBV7-2
CASSSRQGIYSEQYF
TGTGCCAGCAGCTCCCGACAGGGGATTTACTCCGAGCAGTACTTC
>TRBJ2-4|NA|NA|TRBV6-1
CASSEESWAGTLAKNIQYF
TGTGCCAGCAGTGAAGAATCATGGGCAGGGACTCTAGCCAAAAACATTCAGTACTTC
>TRBJ2-2|NA|TRBD1|TRBV5-1
CASSLNGQGGTGELFF
TGCGCCAGCAGCTTGAATGGACAGGGCGGCACCGGGGAGCTGTTTTTT
>TRBJ2-5|NA|TRBD2|TRBV6-5
CASSRGLAGETQYF
TGTGCCAGCAGCCGGGGACTAGCAGGGGAGACCCAGTACTTC
>TRBJ2-3|NA|TRBD2|TRBV7-2
CASSSGGPPKGYF
TGTGCCAGCAGCTCGGGGGGACCCCCCAAGGGGTATTTT
>TRBJ1-2|NA|NA|TRBV7-2
CASSLATPGNYGYTF
TGTGCCAGCAGCTTAGCGACCCCAGGGAACTATGGCTACACCTTC
>TRBJ2-5|NA|NA|TRBV12-3/TRBV12-4
CASGSRETQYF
TGTGCCAGCGGAAGCAGGGAGACCCAGTACTTC